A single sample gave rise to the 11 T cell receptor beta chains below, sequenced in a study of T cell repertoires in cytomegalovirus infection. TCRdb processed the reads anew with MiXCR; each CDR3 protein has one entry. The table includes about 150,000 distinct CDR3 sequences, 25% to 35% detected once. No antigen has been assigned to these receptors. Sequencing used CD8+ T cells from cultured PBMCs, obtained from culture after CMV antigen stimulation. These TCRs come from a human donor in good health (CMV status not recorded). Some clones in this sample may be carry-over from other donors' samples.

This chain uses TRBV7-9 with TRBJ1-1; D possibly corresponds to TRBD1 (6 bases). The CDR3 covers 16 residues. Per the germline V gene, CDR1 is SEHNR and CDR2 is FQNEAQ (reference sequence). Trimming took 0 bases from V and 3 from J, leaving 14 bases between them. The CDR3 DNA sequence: TGTGCCAGCAGCTTAGCGGGGAGGGGGGAGGACACTGAAGCTTTCTTT. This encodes CASSLAGRGEDTEAFF.

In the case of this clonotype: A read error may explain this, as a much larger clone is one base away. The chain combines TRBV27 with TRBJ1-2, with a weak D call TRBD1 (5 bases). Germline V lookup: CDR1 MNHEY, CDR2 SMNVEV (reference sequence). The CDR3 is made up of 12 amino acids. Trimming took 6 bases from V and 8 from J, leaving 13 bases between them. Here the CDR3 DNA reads TGTGCCAGCAGATATATAGGGGAGGGCTACACCTTC. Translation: CASRYIGEGYTF.

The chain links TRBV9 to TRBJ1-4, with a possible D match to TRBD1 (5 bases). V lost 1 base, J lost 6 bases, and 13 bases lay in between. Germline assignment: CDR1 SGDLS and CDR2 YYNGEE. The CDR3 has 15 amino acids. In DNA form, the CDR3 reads TGTGCCAGCAGCGTATCCGTGGGGGAATATGAAAAACTGTTTTTT. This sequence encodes CASSVSVGEYEKLFF.

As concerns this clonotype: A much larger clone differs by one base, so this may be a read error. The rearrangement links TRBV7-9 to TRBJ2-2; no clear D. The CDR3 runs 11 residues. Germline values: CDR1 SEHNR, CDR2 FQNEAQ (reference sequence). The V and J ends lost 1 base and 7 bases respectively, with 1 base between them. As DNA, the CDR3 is TGTGCCAGCAGCTTAGTCGGGGAGCTGTTTTTT. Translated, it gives CASSLVGELFF.

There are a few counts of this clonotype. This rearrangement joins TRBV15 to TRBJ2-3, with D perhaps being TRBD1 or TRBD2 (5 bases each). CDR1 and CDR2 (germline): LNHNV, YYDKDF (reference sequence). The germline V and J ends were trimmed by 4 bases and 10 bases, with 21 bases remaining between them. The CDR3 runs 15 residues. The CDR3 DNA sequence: TGTGCCACCAGCACATCCCGGGACGCACGGCCCGCGCAGTATTTT. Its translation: CATSTSRDARPAQYF.

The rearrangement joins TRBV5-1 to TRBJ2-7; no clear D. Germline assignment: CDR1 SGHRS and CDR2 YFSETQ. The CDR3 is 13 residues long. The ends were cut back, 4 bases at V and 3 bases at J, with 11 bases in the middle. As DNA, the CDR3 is TGCGCCAGCAGCCCCGGATTTAACTACGAGCAGTACTTC. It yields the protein CASSPGFNYEQYF.

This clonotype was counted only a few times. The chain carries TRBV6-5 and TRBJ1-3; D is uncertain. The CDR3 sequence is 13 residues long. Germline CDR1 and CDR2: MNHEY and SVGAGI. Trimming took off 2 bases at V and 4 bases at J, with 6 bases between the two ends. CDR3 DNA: TGTGCCAGCAGTTACGATATGGGAAACACCATATATTTT. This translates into CASSYDMGNTIYF.

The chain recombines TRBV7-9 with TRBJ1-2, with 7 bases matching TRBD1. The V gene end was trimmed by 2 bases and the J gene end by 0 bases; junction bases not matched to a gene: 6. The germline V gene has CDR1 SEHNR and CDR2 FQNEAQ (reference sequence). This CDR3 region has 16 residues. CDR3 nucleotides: TGTGCCAGCAGCTTACCCGGGACAGAGTCTAACTATGGCTACACCTTC. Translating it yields CASSLPGTESNYGYTF. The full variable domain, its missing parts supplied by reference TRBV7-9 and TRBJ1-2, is DTGVSQNPRHKITKRGQNVTFRCDPISEHNRLYWYRQTLGQGPEFLTYFQNEAQLEKSRLLSDRFSAERPKGSFSTLEIQRTEQGDSAMYLCASSLPGTESNYGYTFGSGTRLTVV.

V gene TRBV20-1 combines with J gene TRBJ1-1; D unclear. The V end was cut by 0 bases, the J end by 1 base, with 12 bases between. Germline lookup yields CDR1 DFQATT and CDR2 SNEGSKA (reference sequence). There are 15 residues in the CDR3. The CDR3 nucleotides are TGCAGTGCTAGAGATTTCCGCAGTTCGAACACTGAAGCTTTCTTT. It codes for CSARDFRSSNTEAFF.

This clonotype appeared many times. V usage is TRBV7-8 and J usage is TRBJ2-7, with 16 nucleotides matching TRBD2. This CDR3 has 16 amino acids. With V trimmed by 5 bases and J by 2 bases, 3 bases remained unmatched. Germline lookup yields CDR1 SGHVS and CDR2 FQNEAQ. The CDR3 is CASSPGLAGGPYEQYF. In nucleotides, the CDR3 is TGTGCCAGCAGCCCGGGACTAGCGGGGGGGCCCTACGAGCAGTACTTC. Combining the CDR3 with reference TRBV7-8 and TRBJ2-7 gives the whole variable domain GAGVSQSPRYKVAKRGQDVALRCDPISGHVSLFWYQQALGQGPEFLTYFQNEAQLDKSGLPSDRFFAERPEGSVSTLKIQRTQQEDSAVYLCASSPGLAGGPYEQYFGPGTRLTVT.

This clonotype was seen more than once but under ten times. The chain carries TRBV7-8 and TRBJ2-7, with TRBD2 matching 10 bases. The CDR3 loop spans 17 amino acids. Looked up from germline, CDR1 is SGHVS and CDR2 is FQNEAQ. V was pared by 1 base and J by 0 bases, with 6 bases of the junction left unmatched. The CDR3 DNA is TGTGCCAGCAGCTTAGGCCCGACTAGCGGGTTCTCCTACGAGCAGTACTTC. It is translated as CASSLGPTSGFSYEQYF.